The text below deals with one T cell receptor beta chain. The antigen it recognizes is unknown. Base qualities are not recorded, but no much larger clone differs from it by a single base. The data belong to a study of cytomegalovirus exposure and HLA in healthy donors (dated by TCRdb to the late 2010s). General notes on the study: An earlier analysis of roughly 500 of the donors reported 250 to 350 Gb of sequence data and approximately 120 million unique TCR beta sequences obtained from some 170 million T cells. A handful of DR-DQ haplotypes were handled as single units for association and clustering because linkage in the cohort was strong. Of the 300 to 450 genotyped donors, around 81% fell in the genetic ancestry cluster associated with self-reported Caucasian donors. Genome-wide SNP genotypes for about 55% of the 666 donors were used in a later genetic analysis, which treated that subset as a discovery cohort. Among roughly 400 genotyped donors of the cohort, an average of approximately 240,000 unique TCR beta nucleotide sequences was sequenced per donor, of which about 18% were non-productive. Approximately 310 gigabases of sequencing data and approximately 91 million unique TCR sequences made up an early release that covered approximately 650 HLA-typed donors. To decide whether each TCR beta V gene segment behaved as functional or pseudogenic, an earlier analysis of approximately 600 of the donors relied on high-throughput TCR beta sequencing. The study combined high-throughput TCR immunosequencing, statistical association of individual TCRs with disease status, and machine learning to predict cytomegalovirus infection status. Along with the roughly 700-subject first cohort, a separate validation cohort of roughly 110 different subjects was used. In the later analysis, no new phenotypic data were used to find candidate immune exposures; instead, reliance was placed on TCR beta sequences and their occurrence across donors. Donor age, sex, ethnicity and CMV serostatus were compiled together with the repertoire data. All discovery cohort repertoires had been generated on a single sequencing platform. Both class I and class II loci were covered by HLA typing, at four-digit resolution. Typing coverage varied by locus: about 620-630 donors for A, B, C, DRB1 and DQB1; approximately 560 for DQA1; about 600 for DPA1; approximately 490 for DPB1. The study aimed to test whether signatures of past pathogen exposure could be identified by cataloging public T cell receptors. To study patterns of TCR occurrence, a later analysis re-analyzed previously published TCR beta repertoires from around 700 donors and added high-resolution HLA genotyping. The T cell repertoires of several hundred subjects were profiled by immunosequencing and related to cytomegalovirus serostatus. Broader findings and caveats from the paper: The earlier analysis of 587 of the donors excluded roughly 17 rarely observed V segments, including chromosome 9 orphons, because counts were too low. Some IMGT-functional V segments, including TRBV6-2 and TRBV6-3, could not be told apart with the 87-base-pair reads, so those segments were excluded. In vitro tests confirmed that a few of the cytomegalovirus-associated TCR beta chains recognize cytomegalovirus antigens. A further reported finding was that TCR beta sequences accurately predicted the HLA-A and HLA-B alleles for most subjects in the first cohort. A later genetic analysis reported fewer N-insertions in productive TCRs among donors in an Asian-associated ancestry cluster than the roughly 640-donor mean. Specific HLA alleles were associated with some 15,000 TCR beta sequences at a false discovery rate of 0.05 in a later analysis. This cohort had only TCR beta chains sequenced, and the lack of alpha or paired-chain data limited which features could be detected. For the cohort, immune exposure information was limited to CMV serostatus. V-gene and J-gene trimming of TCR beta chains was associated with a missense DCLRE1C variant in a later genetic analysis, and the association was replicated in an independent cohort. A later analysis reported that several top co-occurrence clusters appeared linked to parvovirus B19, influenza, CMV and Epstein-Barr virus. HLA typing was unavailable for some donors at each locus, so association tests used only the typed subset. According to a later analysis, most CMV-associated TCR beta chains appeared to be HLA-restricted, and the HLA associations seemed to be driven largely by CMV exposure. Linkage disequilibrium might explain the correlated functional status among segregating V segments, but an unknown experimental factor could not be ruled out. It was suggested by the authors that the approach could potentially be generalized to other disease states and immunological phenotypes. An earlier analysis of approximately 600 of the donors showed that most TCR beta V segments appeared in productive rearrangements either about 90% or about 30% of the time, which broadly matched IMGT annotations. A total of 150 or so TCR beta chains were listed by the study as associated with cytomegalovirus. While some public TCRs were present in many individuals, most TCR sequences turned up only very rarely across donors. A cluster of highly shared sequence variants was judged likely to represent a technical artifact of the sequencing pipeline. The classifier was reported to diagnose cytomegalovirus status with high specificity and sensitivity in both the original cohort and the validation cohort. A later analysis found that TCR association rates varied across HLA loci, with DRB1 alleles showing the most associated TCRs and HLA-C alleles the fewest. Roughly uniform sequencing depth across donors was assumed in presence/absence analyses, although this assumption may not hold. Compared with equally common non-associated chains, HLA-associated TCR beta chains in a later analysis were more clonally expanded and had lower generation probabilities. When HLA alleles, especially DR and DQ, strongly co-occurred, attributing TCR associations to individual alleles was difficult.

To prepare the library, the immunoSEQ multiplex PCR assay was applied. For the multiplex PCR, a mixture combining 60 forward primers for TCR Vbeta segments and 13 reverse primers for TCR Jbeta segments was used. A multiplex PCR assay on genomic DNA amplified the CDR3 region of rearranged TCR beta genes. The Illumina HiSeq System was used to sequence the amplified TCR beta libraries as 87-base-pair reads. On the study's bioinformatics: In a later analysis, some 80 million unique TCR beta chains were counted across the roughly 670 repertoires, and roughly 11 million of these chains were shared by at least two donors. To remove PCR and sequencing errors, raw reads were error-corrected and collapsed into unique sequences using a nearest-neighbor algorithm that merged closely related sequences. V, D and J gene segments were assigned by aligning CDR3 sequences to IMGT reference sequences. For a sequence to be retained, a match of at least six nucleotides to both a V gene segment and a J gene segment was required. Rearrangements were called productive when the CDR3 lacked stop codons and stayed in frame with V and J; all others were non-productive. CDR3 was defined according to IMGT convention as the region running from the second conserved V-encoded cysteine to the conserved J-encoded phenylalanine. The earlier analysis of 500 to 650 of the donors excluded any sequence lacking an unambiguous match to a single V gene segment. An earlier analysis of approximately 590 of the donors classified V segments as functional when productive rearrangements were above 56.7% and as segregating when the standard deviation between donors was above 5%. A statistical classification framework was developed to diagnose cytomegalovirus status using the catalog of TCR beta chain sequences. In a later analysis, V and J genes were assigned by comparing TCR nucleotide sequences against IMGT/GENE-DB human TR gene sequences. A later analysis assigned CDR3 sequences and most-parsimonious VDJ recombination scenarios with the TCRdist pipeline. In a later analysis, each TCR beta chain was defined by its CDR3 amino acid sequence together with its V-gene family, and reads lacking a unique V-gene family were excluded. A later analysis removed 550 to 700 highly shared, low-generation-probability nucleotide sequences to deal with suspected cross-contamination and a sequencing artifact. For each public chain, a later analysis derived a clonal expansion index from normalized ranks of inferred template counts within each repertoire. In a later analysis, generation probabilities were computed using a VDJ recombination model fitted to out-of-frame rearrangements, and the results were checked against IGoR. In a later analysis, TCR-TCR, TCR-HLA and TCR-CMV co-occurrence was scored with hypergeometric tests, and a repertoire-size bias correction was applied to TCR pairs. A later analysis estimated false discovery rates by permuting HLA or CMV assignments 20 times. A later analysis grouped co-occurring TCRs with DBSCAN, adding TCRdist sequence similarity when clustering within HLA-allele-positive subsets. For co-occurrence clustering, repertoires with fewer than 30,000 or more than 120,000 public chains were excluded, along with 5 or 6 repertoires with anomalous nucleotide sharing. TCRdb limited this immuneACCESS table to in-frame rearrangements with V and J called. A share of clones is missing; checked studies link under half to unresolved V genes, and the rest is unexplained. Clone size and V and J calls were adopted from that table, with D and trimming inferred from the DNA. A total of over 200,000 clones appear in this sample, 82% of them only once. The top ten clonotypes cover roughly 5% of the sample.

The cohort comprised hundreds of healthy bone marrow donors. At the time of sampling, all cohort members were nominally healthy, though unrecorded immune exposures were likely present. The donor tested CMV seropositive and was one of the 289 seropositive cohort members. A peripheral blood sample was collected from each donor, and TCR beta sequencing was performed on peripheral blood mononuclear cells. Genomic DNA was extracted from the blood cell samples with the Qiagen DNeasy Blood Extraction Kit. Between the V and J ends, shortened by 6 bases and 7 bases respectively, the junction contains 10 bases. The CDR3, from cysteine to phenylalanine, totals 11 residues. Just CDR3 DNA is preserved here, 33 bases in frame from base 1. The CDR1 and CDR2 encoded by the germline V gene are MNHEY and SVGAGI.

The sequencing input was PBMCs. The rearranged chain carries TRBV6-5 and TRBJ2-7; matching of 5 bases hints at TRBD2 as the D gene. This TCR was sampled from a woman aged 40 to 50 in good health and CMV-seropositive. CDR3 region: CASRRGGEQYF. Read as DNA, the sequence is TGTGCCAGCAGACGCGGCGGGGAGCAGTACTTC.